The next 4 T cell receptor beta chains were all read from a single sample in a study of shared clonotypes between healthy human individuals. Here immunoSEQ multiplex PCR was the method, and the copy in TCRdb shows in-frame clones only, minus some. Of around 700,000 clones in the sample, roughly 94% were seen once. CD45RO-negative CD8 cells positively selected for CCR7 made up the naive population, which excluded terminally differentiated effector memory CD45RA+ cells. Sample: naive CD8+ T cells sorted from blood. All receptors derive from a man aged 25 to 40 in good health.

The chain carries TRBV27 and TRBJ2-5; possibly TRBD1 or TRBD2 for D (5 bases each). Germline V CDR1 and CDR2: MNHEY, SMNVEV (reference sequence). Between the trimmed V and J ends, which lost 6 bases and 3 bases, there was a span of 11 bases. The CDR3 contains 13 residues. CDR3 sequence (DNA): TGTGCCAGCAGAGGGGACGGAGAAGAGACCCAGTACTTC. The encoded protein is CASRGDGEETQYF.

The chain uses TRBV27 and TRBJ2-7; no clear D. CDR3 length: 12 amino acids. With 7 bases removed from V and 4 bases from J, the gap between germline ends came to 11 bases. Germline V gives CDR1 MNHEY, CDR2 SMNVEV (reference sequence). The CDR3, as DNA: TGTGCCAGCAAGGGTGCCCCATACGAGCAGTACTTC. It translates to CASKGAPYEQYF.

This chain joins TRBV5-1 and TRBJ2-7; 14 nucleotides match TRBD2. This CDR3 spans 15 amino acids. V lost 5 bases, J lost 3 bases, and 4 bases stayed unmatched. Germline assignment: CDR1 SGHRS and CDR2 YFSETQ. CDR3 sequence: CASRDGTSGGYEQYF. In DNA, the CDR3 is TGCGCCAGCAGAGACGGGACTAGCGGGGGCTACGAGCAGTACTTC.

This sequence joins TRBV7-6 and TRBJ1-1; no clear D gene. The V end was cut by 5 bases, the J end by 3 bases, with 10 bases between. The CDR3 is made up of 13 amino acids. Germline CDR1 SGHVS, CDR2 FNYEAQ. CDR3 DNA: TGTGCCAGCAGCCCCTTTGTGGACACTGAAGCTTTCTTT. Translating gives CASSPFVDTEAFF.